A selection of T cell receptor beta chains follows, all from one sample in a study of blood T cell repertoires in COVID-19. Clones were read by immunoSEQ multiplex PCR, and TCRdb kept only the in-frame ones, dropping some. The table records fewer than 300,000 clones, 88% of them present only once. Input material: peripheral blood. The origin of the receptors is a woman in her thirties or forties who had recovered from COVID-19. Each CDR3 is given with its conserved first and last residue.

15	TRBV18	CASSPAGTAQETQYF
17	TRBV27	CASSLSAGSSYNSPLHF
14	TRBV19	CASSIGAVRDTQYF
16	TRBV21-1	CASSTGLPNGGTEAFF
11	TRBV6-5	CASRRGNTIYF
14	TRBV27	CASRAGGQRQPQHF
15	TRBV9	CASSLRGAAPTEQFF
17	TRBV6-2/TRBV6-3	CASSYGILVATNEKLFF
18	TRBV30	CAWSFWRGGRALVNEQFF
14	TRBV18	CASSQRTGSYGYTF
17	TRBV9	CASSVGGLAGTYNEQFF
15	TRBV19	CASNKLALSTDTQYF
16	TRBV27	CASSPRSTSGANVLTF
13	TRBV13	CASSPQGLAAPYF
16	TRBV27	CASSFLTSGRDGELFF
16	TRBV18	CASSPGLAGQGSGYTF
10	TRBV20-1	CSARRIEAFF
10	TRBV29-1	CSGGEGTQYF
14	TRBV11-3	CASGKGQGNEKLFF
14	TRBV2	CASSYRGPNQPQHF
17	TRBV5-8	CASSQPRFVSGKNIQYF
14	TRBV7-2	CASSLGTSTDTQYF
13	TRBV6-5	CASSHPGTSLAFF
11	TRBV6-1	CASSDNYEQYF
15	TRBV7-3	CASSSGQGTYNEQFF
16	TRBV7-8	CASSLVDRASGNTIYF
13	TRBV11-2	CASSPPGAYGYTF
17	TRBV19	CASSPRDRGLGNTEAFF
12	TRBV29-1	CTSAEGGSGYTF
11	TRBV5-1	CASTRAGELFF
12	TRBV24-1	CATSARQAEQFF
18	TRBV9	CASSSRPSGGAPNNEQFF
14	TRBV10-3	CAISESQGAYEQYF
16	TRBV4-3	CASSQETGTQVYGYTF
15	TRBV4-3	CASSPSRVVNTEAFF
14	TRBV24-1	CATSAPGGNQPQHF
16	TRBV7-9	CASSPRTGGQNYGYTF
11	TRBV20-1	CSARHGAEQYF
14	TRBV30	CAWAQGQMNTEAFF
13	TRBV12-3/TRBV12-4	CASSLGGDGPQHF
15	TRBV6-2/TRBV6-3	CASSSRDRGSYGYTF
16	TRBV3-1/TRBV3-2	CASSQVAGSSYNEQFF
12	TRBV12-3/TRBV12-4	CASRPTSGALFF
16	TRBV7-8	CASSLGKTGVGTEAFF
18	TRBV11-2	CASSSPGTGGFRDYGYTF
17	TRBV27	CASTGRAGGSGANVLTF
13	TRBV5-4	CASSIRTSYGYTF
13	TRBV3-1/TRBV3-2	CASSQGGTREQYF
16	TRBV6-5	CASSYSTGRLGTEAFF
15	TRBV28	CASKRLAAVTGELFF
13	TRBV12-3/TRBV12-4	CASSATRDTEAFF
16	TRBV2	CASRPSFEQGTTKQYF
13	TRBV3-1/TRBV3-2	CASSQESLREQFF